The 4 T cell receptor beta chains below were found in one sample sequenced in a study of CD8 T cells in Susac syndrome. RNA amounts of 0.5 to 1 ug underwent reverse transcription with random hexamers. One entry per CDR3 protein, called by TCRdb with MiXCR from the immunoSEQ multiplex PCR reads. The table shows approximately 180,000 distinct CDR3 sequences, with almost 96% occurring only once. Material: CD4+ T cells from PBMCs. Receptor source: a human donor with multiple sclerosis.

The CDR3 DNA is TGCAGCGTAAGACTAGCGGGGGGGCCAGATACGCAGTATTTT. This codes for CSVRLAGGPDTQYF. This chain links TRBV29-1 with TRBJ2-3; TRBD2 agrees at 14 bases. The J segment lost 4 bases and the V segment lost 6 bases, leaving 3 bases of the junction unmatched. Germline V gene sequence: CDR1 SQVTM, CDR2 ANQGSEA. The CDR3 runs 14 residues.

The chain links TRBV30 to TRBJ2-5; D is ambiguous. The germline V gene has CDR1 GTSNPN and CDR2 SVGIG (reference sequence). The CDR3 totals 13 residues. Trimming cost V 4 bases and J 2 bases, with 11 bases left between them. Written as DNA, the CDR3 is TGTGCCTGGACTCGGACGGTACAAGAGACCCAGTACTTC. This translates into CAWTRTVQETQYF.

This clonotype was counted a single time. This chain uses TRBV5-1 with TRBJ2-1, with 8 nucleotides matching TRBD2. With 4 bases clipped from V and 4 bases from J, the junction kept 10 bases outside the gene matches. In germline, CDR1 is SGHRS, CDR2 YFSETQ. The CDR3 totals 16 residues. The CDR3 nucleotides are TGCGCCAGCAGCCCCATTCGCGGGGGGACTTACAATGAGCAGTTCTTC. It yields the protein CASSPIRGGTYNEQFF.

J is TRBJ2-7 and V is TRBV5-1; possibly TRBD2 for D (5 bases). V lost 0 bases and J lost 0, with 16 bases in between. From germline, CDR1 is SGHRS and CDR2 YFSETQ. The CDR3 contains 17 residues. This chain's CDR3 is CASSLGFGLSSSYEQYF. DNA of the CDR3: TGCGCCAGCAGCTTGGGCTTCGGACTGTCCAGCTCCTACGAGCAGTACTTC.